The 14 T cell receptor beta chains given below trace back to one sample, sequenced in a study of PD-1 blockade in classical Hodgkin lymphoma (dated by TCRdb to 2019 to 2021). What the time point label conveys for this sample: cycle 2 day 1 (C2D1) of nivolumab. Every trial patient had relapsed following autologous stem cell transplantation, and prior brentuximab vedotin exposure was what differed among cohorts A, B and C. Library preparation was by the immunoSEQ multiplex PCR assay. In TCRdb, the immuneACCESS table is reduced to in-frame sequences with V and J assigned. These tables do not hold every clone; where another copy was compared, an unresolved V gene accounts for under half, and the others remain unexplained. The sample table lists roughly 24,000 clones, over 60% of them with a count of one. Clones ranked in the top ten supply about 18% of the sample. Sequencing used peripheral blood mononuclear cells (PBMCs), obtained before the second cycle of nivolumab. The receptors were sampled from a human donor with classical Hodgkin lymphoma.

This clone was observed a few times. The chain joins TRBV28 to TRBJ1-1, with TRBD1 as a possible D gene (5 bases). This CDR3 has 15 residues. Germline CDR1 and CDR2: MDHEN and SYDVKM. V shed 7 bases and J shed 6 bases, with 21 bases lying between them. Here the CDR3 DNA reads TGTGCCAGCACCTCCTCGAGGGGAAGAAGTCCTGAAGCTTTCTTT. It codes for CASTSSRGRSPEAFF. Full variable domain (rest looked up from reference TRBV28 and TRBJ1-1): DVKVTQSSRYLVKRTGEKVFLECVQDMDHENMFWYRQDPGLGLRLIYFSYDVKMKEKGDIPEGYSVSREKKERFSLILESASTNQTSMYLCASTSSRGRSPEAFFGQGTRLTVV.

This chain connects TRBV5-1 to TRBJ1-2, with 9 bases matching TRBD1. Germline loops: CDR1 SGHRS, CDR2 YFSETQ. The CDR3 is made up of 14 amino acids. The V and J ends lost 0 bases and 6 bases, in that order; junction bases with no gene match: 3. The CDR3 here is CASSLAGQGHGYTF. The CDR3 nucleotides read TGCGCCAGCAGCTTGGCCGGACAGGGGCATGGCTACACCTTC.

The chain carries TRBV9 and TRBJ2-2; 7 nucleotides match TRBD1. J lost 1 base, V lost 2 bases, and 2 bases had no gene match. The germline gives CDR1 SGDLS, CDR2 YYNGEE. The CDR3 loop spans 15 amino acids. The CDR3 nucleotides read TGTGCCAGCAGCGTTCAGGGGGTGAACACCGGGGAGCTGTTTTTT. This sequence encodes CASSVQGVNTGELFF.

The chain couples TRBV6-5 to TRBJ2-7; 8 nucleotides align to TRBD2. Germline CDR1 reads MNHEY; CDR2 reads SVGAGI. The CDR3 is made up of 14 amino acids. With V trimmed by 0 bases and J by 6 bases, 4 bases remained unmatched. CDR3 protein: CASSYSGLAGEQYF. The CDR3 DNA follows: TGTGCCAGCAGTTACTCCGGACTAGCTGGCGAGCAGTACTTC.

This chain uses TRBV7-2 with TRBJ1-2, with D possibly being TRBD1 (5 bases). This CDR3 spans 15 amino acids. CDR1 is SGHTA and CDR2 is FQGNSA in the germline V gene. The V end was cut by 5 bases, the J end by 4 bases, with 17 bases between. CDR3 DNA sequence: TGTGCCAGCAGCCCCATGGTAGGGGACGGCTATGGCTACACCTTC. Residues: CASSPMVGDGYGYTF. Full variable domain (remainder filled in from reference TRBV7-2 and TRBJ1-2): GAGVSQSPSNKVTEKGKDVELRCDPISGHTALYWYRQSLGQGLEFLIYFQGNSAPDKSGLPSDRFSAERTGGSVSTLTIQRTQQEDSAVYLCASSPMVGDGYGYTFGSGTRLTVV.

This rearrangement joins TRBV25-1 to TRBJ2-3, with D possibly being TRBD1 (6 bases). Trimming left V 3 bases short and J 4 bases short, with 17 bases between. Germline loops: CDR1 MGHDK, CDR2 SYGVNS. CDR3 length equals 16 residues. The CDR3 region has the DNA TGTGCCAGCAGTGATTCGACAGGAGGTTGGGCAGATACGCAGTATTTT. Amino acid sequence: CASSDSTGGWADTQYF.

This chain links TRBV30 with TRBJ2-5; 9 bases agree with TRBD2. Losses at the gene ends were 4 bases for V and 3 bases for J; bases not matched to a gene: 3. The germline V gene encodes CDR1 GTSNPN and CDR2 SVGIG (reference sequence). The CDR3 totals 13 residues. In DNA, the CDR3 is TGTGCCTGGACTAGCGGGATAAAAGAGACCCAGTACTTC. Protein sequence: CAWTSGIKETQYF.

CDR3 protein: CSVGTNYEQYF. The CDR3 DNA is TGCAGCGTCGGGACAAACTACGAGCAGTACTTC. The V and J genes are TRBV29-1 and TRBJ2-7; D is possibly TRBD1 (6 bases). CDR3 length: 11 residues. Between the trimmed V and J ends, which lost 6 bases and 3 bases, there was a span of 9 bases. Germline V gene data show CDR1 as SQVTM and CDR2 as ANQGSEA.

V and J are TRBV11-2 and TRBJ2-7; TRBD1 matches 10 bases. The J segment lost 5 bases and the V segment lost 4 bases, leaving 5 bases of the junction unmatched. Germline assignment: CDR1 SGHAT and CDR2 FQNNGV. The CDR3 spans 14 residues. The CDR3 DNA reads TGTGCCAGCAGCTGGGGACAGGGGTCCAACGAGCAGTACTTC. Amino acid sequence: CASSWGQGSNEQYF.

The chain couples TRBV27 to TRBJ1-2, with TRBD1 identical over 10 bases. CDR3 size: 14 residues. In germline, CDR1 is MNHEY, CDR2 SMNVEV (reference sequence). Losses at the gene ends were 8 bases for V and 5 bases for J; bases not matched to a gene: 8. The CDR3 DNA follows: TGTGCCAGCGGCGGACAGGGGGACTCGTATGGCTACACCTTC. It encodes CASGGQGDSYGYTF.

This sequence joins TRBV28 and TRBJ2-5; 9 nucleotides match TRBD1. CDR3 length equals 15 residues. After removal of 4 bases from V and 5 bases from J, the junction contained 8 bases not matched to a gene. The germline gives CDR1 MDHEN, CDR2 SYDVKM. Here the CDR3 reads CASSYPTGGGETQYF. CDR3 in DNA: TGTGCCAGCAGTTACCCTACAGGGGGCGGGGAGACCCAGTACTTC.

V and J are TRBV5-4 and TRBJ2-3; D is ambiguous. Germline lookup yields CDR1 SGHNT and CDR2 YYREEE (reference sequence). The CDR3 sequence is 15 residues long. The ends were cut back, 0 bases at V and 2 bases at J, with 10 bases in the middle. DNA for the CDR3: TGTGCCAGCAGCTTGGTAAATAGGAACACAGATACGCAGTATTTT. It encodes CASSLVNRNTDTQYF.

V gene TRBV2 combines with J gene TRBJ1-1, with TRBD1 matching over 8 bases. Trimming removed 9 bases from V and 0 bases from J; junction bases left unmatched: 3. Germline CDR1 is SNHLY and CDR2 is FYNNEI. The CDR3 is 13 amino acids. CDR3 sequence: CARLDRVNTEAFF. CDR3 in DNA: TGTGCCAGACTGGACAGGGTGAACACTGAAGCTTTCTTT.

The chain combines TRBV5-1 with TRBJ2-7, with D maybe TRBD2 (5 bases). There are 15 residues in the CDR3. Germline CDR1 SGHRS, CDR2 YFSETQ. V lost 5 bases, J lost 9 bases, and 24 bases lay in between. The CDR3 DNA follows: TGCGCCAGCAGACAAAATCCGGGATCCCCGCCGGGGCAGTACTTC. Its translation is CASRQNPGSPPGQYF.